The 31 T cell receptor beta chains in this list originate from one sample, sequenced in a study of T cells in Graves' hyperthyroidism and ophthalmopathy (dated by TCRdb to about 2019). The library was obtained by multiplex PCR. TCRdb shows the sequencer as Illumina HiSeq 2000. Amplification of TCR beta CDR3 regions was carried out from RNA transcripts. For the first round of RT-PCR on the TCR CDR3, the HTBI primer set was used together with the Qiagen OneStep RT-PCR kit. In-frame beta chains were kept once TCRdb had trimmed the public reads at Q25 with fastp and called clones with MiXCR. Each entry merges the rows of one CDR3 protein and shows their most common DNA and genes. This sample comprises hundreds of thousands of distinct CDR3 sequences, more than 30% of them detected only once. The ten largest clones take up 7% to 10% of the sample. Source material: blood. These receptors were obtained from a man aged 18 to 30 with Graves' hyperthyroidism.

The gene calls are TRBV29-1 and TRBJ1-6; 7 bases map to TRBD1. The length of the CDR3 is 12 residues. From germline, CDR1 is SQVTM and CDR2 ANQGSEA. V lost 8 bases to trimming and J lost 7 bases; unmatched junction nucleotides: 5. CDR3 region: CSLGDSNSPLHF. DNA of the CDR3: TGCAGCTTGGGGGACAGCAATTCACCCCTCCACTTT. Together with reference TRBV29-1 and TRBJ1-6, the CDR3 gives the full variable domain: SAVISQKPSRDICQRGTSLTIQCQVDSQVTMMFWYRQQPGQSLTLIATANQGSEATYESGFVIDKFPISRPNLTFSTLTVSNMSPEDSSIYLCSLGDSNSPLHFGNGTRLTVT.

This clonotype turned up a few times. This chain connects TRBV12-3 or TRBV12-4 to TRBJ2-2; 7 nucleotides align to TRBD2. The ends lost 7 bases at V and 6 bases at J; junction bases unmatched: 11. This CDR3 spans 15 amino acids. The CDR3: CASTTGRGSAGELFF. The CDR3 DNA follows: TGTGCCAGCACCACCGGGCGGGGGTCGGCCGGGGAGCTGTTTTTT.

The gene calls are TRBV6-5 and TRBJ2-5, with D possibly matching TRBD1 (5 bases). The CDR3 totals 15 residues. In germline, CDR1 is MNHEY, CDR2 SVGAGI. V was pared by 1 base and J by 4 bases, with 13 bases between. The CDR3 loop is CASSYLGATRETQYF. The CDR3 region has the DNA TGTGCCAGCAGTTACTTAGGGGCTACCAGAGAGACCCAGTACTTC.

This clonotype was counted ten times or more. The chain recombines TRBV2 with TRBJ1-2, with 7 bases aligning to TRBD1. Germline CDR1 reads SNHLY; CDR2 reads FYNNEI. This CDR3 region has 17 residues. Trimming took 5 bases from V and 1 from J; bases not matched to a gene: 13. The CDR3 is CASSKTGDSAFNYGYTF. Here the CDR3 DNA reads TGTGCCAGCAGTAAAACGGGGGACAGTGCTTTTAACTATGGCTACACCTTC.

The chain couples TRBV30 to TRBJ1-1; a possible D gene is TRBD1 (5 bases). V dropped 5 bases and J dropped 9 bases, with 10 bases sitting between them. The CDR3 sequence is 10 residues long. CDR1 is GTSNPN, CDR2 SVGIG, per germline (reference sequence). The CDR3 sequence is CAWGGTQAFF. CDR3 DNA sequence: TGTGCCTGGGGCGGGACCCAAGCTTTCTTT.

This clonotype was seen once. The chain employs TRBV7-9 and TRBJ1-5; TRBD1 might be the D (5 bases). Trimming left V 1 base short and J 9 bases short, with 13 bases between. The CDR3 has 14 amino acids. Germline V gene sequence: CDR1 SEHNR, CDR2 FQNEAQ (reference sequence). In DNA, the CDR3 is TGTGCCAGCAGCTTAGGAGGGGTTATCTCGCCCCAGCATTTT. Translating gives CASSLGGVISPQHF.

The rearrangement uses TRBV11-2 and TRBJ2-7; D is undetermined. The CDR3 totals 13 residues. Trimming cost V 2 bases and J 6 bases, with 11 bases left between them. CDR1 and CDR2 from the germline V gene are SGHAT and FQNNGV. For the CDR3, the DNA is TGTGCCAGCAGCTTACCGTTTGGGGTCGAGCAGTACTTC. This gives the protein CASSLPFGVEQYF.

The chain is built from TRBV10-3 and TRBJ2-2; 8 nucleotides agree with TRBD2. Trimming cost V 3 bases and J 5 bases; bases outside gene matches: 23. Germline CDR1 reads ENHRY; CDR2 reads SYGVKD. The CDR3 consists of 21 residues. CDR3 region: CAISEHRALEREGVWTGELFF. The CDR3 DNA reads TGTGCCATCAGTGAACACAGGGCTTTAGAACGGGAGGGCGTCTGGACCGGGGAGCTGTTTTTT.

The table lists this clonotype with a few counts. This chain joins TRBV5-6 and TRBJ2-2, with D tentatively TRBD1 (5 bases). Germline values: CDR1 SGHDT, CDR2 YYEEEE. Deletions cut 1 base from V and 7 bases from J, with 14 bases between. This CDR3 contains 15 residues. As DNA, the CDR3 is TGTGCCAGCAGCTTGTACTGGGGCCAAGGCGGGGAGCTGTTTTTT. Translated: CASSLYWGQGGELFF.

This clonotype has ten or more counts. This rearrangement joins TRBV19 to TRBJ1-4; possibly TRBD1 for D (6 bases). V dropped 4 bases and J dropped 7 bases, with 13 bases sitting between them. The CDR3 is 14 residues long. CDR1 and CDR2 (germline): LNHDA, SQIVND (reference sequence). The CDR3 loop is CASSNHRVGEKLFF. The CDR3 DNA reads TGTGCCAGTAGTAACCACAGGGTCGGTGAAAAACTGTTTTTT.

J is TRBJ1-1 and V is TRBV11-1; 8 positions match TRBD1. Germline V CDR1 and CDR2: SGHAT, FQDESV (reference sequence). The trim removed 5 bases at V and 0 bases at J, leaving 17 bases unmatched. This CDR3 is built from 19 residues. CDR3 sequence (DNA): TGTGCCAGCAGCGCGGGACAGGCCCCTACACGCCTGATGAACACTGAAGCTTTCTTT. Translating gives CASSAGQAPTRLMNTEAFF.

This clonotype has ten or more counts. The chain joins TRBV7-9 to TRBJ1-2; tentative D call: TRBD1 (6 bases). V dropped 5 bases and J dropped 8 bases, with 15 bases sitting between them. Per the germline V gene, CDR1 is SEHNR and CDR2 is FQNEAQ (reference sequence). The CDR3 runs 13 residues. The CDR3 loop is CASSPTPGEGYTF. DNA of the CDR3: TGTGCCAGCAGCCCAACCCCAGGGGAAGGCTACACCTTC.

This chain joins TRBV6-2 or TRBV6-3 and TRBJ1-1; D gene unclear. Looked up from germline, CDR1 is MNHEY and CDR2 is SVGEGT. The CDR3 spans 15 residues. V lost 2 bases and J 3 bases, leaving 13 bases between the germline ends. This CDR3 is CASSYAPNLYTEAFF. In nucleotides, the CDR3 is TGTGCCAGCAGTTACGCCCCCAACCTGTACACTGAAGCTTTCTTT.

This rearrangement joins TRBV4-1 to TRBJ2-7, with D possibly matching TRBD1 (6 bases). Trimming pared 4 bases from V and 3 bases from J, leaving 13 bases between. The germline V gene encodes CDR1 MGHRA and CDR2 YSYEKL. The CDR3 consists of 14 residues. CDR3 region: CASSPTETGYEQYF. The CDR3 DNA reads as TGCGCCAGCAGCCCTACCGAGACAGGCTACGAGCAGTACTTC.

This chain uses TRBV19 with TRBJ2-7; TRBD1 matches 8 bases. The CDR3 is 13 residues long. V was pared by 5 bases and J by 5 bases, with 5 bases of the junction left unmatched. Germline-derived CDR1 and CDR2 are LNHDA and SQIVND (reference sequence). CDR3 in DNA: TGTGCCAGTAGTTGGGGACAGGCCCACGAGCAGTACTTC. Protein product: CASSWGQAHEQYF.

Ten or more counts support this clonotype. This chain links TRBV7-9 with TRBJ1-1; 10 nucleotides match TRBD1. Germline loops: CDR1 SEHNR, CDR2 FQNEAQ (reference sequence). V shed 2 bases and J 3 bases; nucleotides not matched to a gene: 6. This CDR3 comprises 16 residues. This CDR3 reads CASSLRQGARHTEAFF. CDR3 coding DNA: TGTGCCAGCAGCTTAAGACAGGGGGCGAGGCACACTGAAGCTTTCTTT.

This clonotype was seen just once. The chain has TRBV7-9 and TRBJ2-7; tentative D call: TRBD1 (5 bases). Germline-derived CDR1 and CDR2 are SEHNR and FQNEAQ (reference sequence). This CDR3 contains 16 residues. The V gene lost 2 bases and the J gene lost 3 bases, with 17 bases spanning the gap. CDR3 amino acids: CASSLSLGRVNYEQYF. DNA for the CDR3: TGTGCCAGCAGCTTAAGTTTGGGCAGGGTAAACTACGAGCAGTACTTC.

The table lists this clonotype with many counts. The chain has TRBV29-1 and TRBJ1-3; tentatively, D is TRBD1 (5 bases). This CDR3 spans 12 amino acids. The germline V gene encodes CDR1 SQVTM and CDR2 ANQGSEA. With 6 bases removed from V and 3 bases from J, the gap between germline ends came to 9 bases. The CDR3 sequence: CSVPGVGNTIYF. The CDR3 region has the DNA TGCAGCGTACCGGGGGTTGGAAACACCATATATTTT.

This clonotype was detected only a few times. The junction shows a germline mismatch at one end, possibly a read error. The chain couples TRBV10-3 to TRBJ1-1; D remains unclear. CDR1 is ENHRY and CDR2 is SYGVKD in the germline V gene. The CDR3 contains 15 residues. CDR3 amino acids: CASSGSAGLGTEAFF. CDR3 sequence (DNA): TGTGCCAGCAGTGGATCAGCGGGCCTAGGCACTGAAGCTTTCTTT.

This clonotype was observed a single time. This may stem from a read error, because a much larger clone lies one nucleotide away. The chain has TRBV9 and TRBJ1-3; D remains ambiguous. V was trimmed by 0 bases and J by 2 bases, leaving 6 bases between them. CDR3 length: 14 residues. Germline-derived CDR1 and CDR2 are SGDLS and YYNGEE. Here the CDR3 reads CASSVGGTGNTIYF. DNA for the CDR3: TGTGCCAGCAGCGTAGGTGGCACTGGAAACACCATATATTTT.

This clonotype was observed many times. The chain links TRBV19 to TRBJ1-2, with 7 bases aligning to TRBD1. V trimming: 5 bases; J trimming: 5 bases; junction bases outside the gene matches: 8. The germline V gene encodes CDR1 LNHDA and CDR2 SQIVND (reference sequence). CDR3 length: 14 residues. The CDR3 sequence is CASSSRQGRYGYTF. DNA of the CDR3: TGTGCCAGTAGTTCCCGACAGGGACGTTATGGCTACACCTTC. Variable domain in full (rest from reference TRBV19 and TRBJ1-2): DGGITQSPKYLFRKEGQNVTLSCEQNLNHDAMYWYRQDPGQGLRLIYYSQIVNDFQKGDIAEGYSVSREKKESFPLTVTSAQKNPTAFYLCASSSRQGRYGYTFGSGTRLTVV.

The chain recombines TRBV6-5 with TRBJ1-3; D uncertain. This CDR3 contains 14 residues. Looked up from germline, CDR1 is MNHEY and CDR2 is SVGAGI. V gave up 6 bases and J gave up 0 bases, with 9 bases separating them. As DNA, the CDR3 is TGTGCCAGCAGGGAACGCGTCTCTGGAAACACCATATATTTT. It specifies CASRERVSGNTIYF.

The V call is TRBV7-2, the J call TRBJ2-6; 9 bases line up with TRBD1. V was clipped by 6 bases and J by 0 bases; unmatched bases: 9. This CDR3 has 18 residues. Germline-derived CDR1 and CDR2 are SGHTA and FQGNSA. In DNA, the CDR3 is TGTGCCAGCAGGCCCCCGGGACAGGGAGCCTCTGGGGCCAACGTCCTGACTTTC. This sequence encodes CASRPPGQGASGANVLTF.

This rearrangement joins TRBV2 to TRBJ1-5; D gene unclear. With 5 bases removed from V and 5 bases from J, the gap between germline ends came to 13 bases. The CDR3 is made up of 14 amino acids. Germline V gene lookup returns CDR1 SNHLY and CDR2 FYNNEI. For the CDR3, the DNA is TGTGCCAGCAGTTTTGGGCAGGCCCATCAGCCCCAGCATTTT. Translation: CASSFGQAHQPQHF.

A note on this clonotype: This may be a read error, as it is one base from a much larger clone. The chain links TRBV19 to TRBJ2-6; D could derive from TRBD1 or TRBD2 (5 bases each). The CDR3 has 18 amino acids. Germline CDR1 is LNHDA and CDR2 is SQIVND (reference sequence). Between the trimmed V and J ends, which lost 3 bases and 0 bases, there was a span of 15 bases. The CDR3 loop is CASSIQGRFFSGANVLTF. As DNA, the CDR3 is TGTGCCAGTAGTATCCAGGGACGGTTTTTCTCTGGGGCCAACGTCCTGACTTTC.

The chain couples TRBV19 to TRBJ1-1; D is unclear. The germline CDR1 and CDR2 sequences are LNHDA and SQIVND (reference sequence). CDR3 length equals 13 residues. The ends were cut back, 1 base at V and 8 bases at J, with 11 bases in the middle. CDR3 amino acids: CASSIGLASEAFF. CDR3 nucleotide sequence: TGTGCCAGTAGTATAGGTCTGGCTTCAGAAGCTTTCTTT.

The chain has TRBV7-2 and TRBJ2-7; D is tentatively TRBD1 or TRBD2 (5 bases each). The CDR3 has 14 residues. V gave up 6 bases and J gave up 10 bases, with 22 bases separating them. Germline V gives CDR1 SGHTA, CDR2 FQGNSA. CDR3: CASSYPGPRVDQYF. DNA for the CDR3: TGTGCCAGCAGTTATCCGGGACCCCGAGTAGACCAGTACTTC.

This clonotype turned up a few times. The chain joins TRBV7-9 to TRBJ1-1; D is unresolved. The CDR3 covers 15 residues. V dropped 5 bases and J dropped 0 bases, with 13 bases sitting between them. The germline gives CDR1 SEHNR, CDR2 FQNEAQ (reference sequence). CDR3 sequence (DNA): TGTGCCAGCAGCCTTATAGAGCAAATGAACACTGAAGCTTTCTTT. This translates into CASSLIEQMNTEAFF.

There are many counts of this clonotype. This chain links TRBV20-1 with TRBJ2-5; D is ambiguous. CDR1 is DFQATT and CDR2 is SNEGSKA in the germline V gene (reference sequence). V shed 5 bases and J shed 2 bases, with 6 bases lying between them. The CDR3 contains 11 residues. CDR3 DNA: TGCAGTGCTCCCGCACAAGAGACCCAGTACTTC. Translating it yields CSAPAQETQYF.

This chain connects TRBV7-2 to TRBJ2-7; 12 bases match TRBD1. V shed 1 base, J shed 10 bases, and the junction held 5 bases outside the gene matches. CDR1 is SGHTA and CDR2 is FQGNSA in the germline V gene. The CDR3 sequence is 14 residues long. CDR3 sequence: CASSLEGQGAPQYF. The DNA of the CDR3 is TGTGCCAGCAGCTTAGAGGGACAGGGGGCTCCCCAGTACTTC.

The chain joins TRBV5-1 to TRBJ1-1, with TRBD1 matching 9 bases. J gave up 7 bases and V 5 bases, and 12 bases lay outside the gene matches. Germline-derived CDR1 and CDR2 are SGHRS and YFSETQ. The CDR3 totals 15 residues. The CDR3 DNA reads TGCGCCAGCAGTTCCGGGACAGGGCTTGACCATGAAGCTTTCTTT. Amino acid sequence: CASSSGTGLDHEAFF.